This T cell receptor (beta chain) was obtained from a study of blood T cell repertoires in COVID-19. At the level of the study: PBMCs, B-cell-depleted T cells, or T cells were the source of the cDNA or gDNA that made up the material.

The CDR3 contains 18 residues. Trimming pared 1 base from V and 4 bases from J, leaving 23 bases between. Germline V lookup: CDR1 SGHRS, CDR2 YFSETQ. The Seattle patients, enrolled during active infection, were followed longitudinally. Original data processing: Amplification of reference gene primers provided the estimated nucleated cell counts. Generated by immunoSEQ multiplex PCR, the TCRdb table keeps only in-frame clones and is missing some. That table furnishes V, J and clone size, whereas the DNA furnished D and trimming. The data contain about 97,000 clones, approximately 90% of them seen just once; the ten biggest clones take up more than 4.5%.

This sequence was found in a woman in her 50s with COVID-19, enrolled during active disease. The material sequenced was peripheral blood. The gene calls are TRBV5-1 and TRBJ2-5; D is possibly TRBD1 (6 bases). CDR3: CASSLTVGQIGVRETQYF. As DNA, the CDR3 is TGCGCCAGCAGCTTGACGGTTGGACAGATTGGGGTTCGAGAGACCCAGTACTTC.